This record covers a single T cell receptor beta chain. It lacks a known antigen. No base quality information exists; no much larger clone differs at one position. The donors were some 39 Caucasian individuals from Russia, aged roughly 6 to 100 years, who were systemically healthy. Each donor gave 8.5 to 10 milliliters of peripheral blood, collected into EDTA-treated Vacutainer tubes. Ficoll-Paque density-gradient centrifugation was used to isolate PBMCs, with at least 6.5 million per sample. Trizol reagent was used to extract total RNA from PBMCs, with at least 6 micrograms per sample. Naive CD45RAhigh/CD27high T cell percentages were measured by flow cytometry on a PBMC aliquot from every donor. The data derive from a study of blood T cells in healthy people across ages (dated by TCRdb to about 2015). Regarding the complete study: In model experiments, template switching captured about one uniquely barcoded TCR beta cDNA molecule for every two T cells. Four age groups were formed from the donors: young (average roughly 15 years), middle-aged (roughly 38), aged (roughly 58) and long-lived (more than 75). For two donors (one aged 18 to 30 and one aged 80 or older), the study analyzed two additional independent replicas of 1 million unique cDNA reads from the same blood draw. Donors of different ages were randomly distributed across sequencing lanes to avoid experimental bias. Age-related changes in TCR beta repertoire diversity were measured in the study by deep sequencing normalized with unique cDNA molecular identifiers. Paper-wide results and their limitations: Because profiling used bulk unsorted PBMCs, naive and antigen-experienced compartments could not be compared conclusively. Estimates of total diversity based on one million sequenced T cells were regarded as lower bounds and as underestimates. As age increased, observed TCR beta diversity per million T cells dropped in a roughly linear way, and a significant reduction was already evident by age 40. Donor CMV infection status was unknown, potentially confounding age-related changes in expanded clonotypes. There was a strong correlation between observed TCR beta diversity and the percentage of naive T cells measured by flow cytometry. The long-lived group showed more naive CD4+ T cells, fewer expanded clones and increased TCR diversity than the aged group, suggesting age selection.

The CDR3 covers 16 residues, taking in both the cysteine and the phenylalanine. Here the CDR3 DNA is all that survives: 48 bases in frame from base 1. The junction shows trimming of 4 bases on V and 6 bases on J, plus 18 bases between the germline ends. CDR1 and CDR2 were assigned from the germline V gene as LGHNA and YSLEER. Library prep was done by 5' RACE. The listed sequencing device is Illumina HiSeq 2500. A second PCR of roughly 7 to 11 cycles was performed with a sample-barcoded 5' primer and a J-beta primer mix. Each TCR beta cDNA molecule received a unique molecular identifier from a template-switch 5' adaptor carrying 12 random nucleotides. Each sample yielded at least 2.5 million CDR3-containing paired-end reads. First-strand cDNA synthesis was performed from all RNA using the Mint cDNA synthesis kit, with priming by a TRBC-specific oligonucleotide. Following uracil-DNA glycosylase treatment, a first 18-cycle PCR with universal primers M1SS and BC2_uni_R was performed on all cDNA. The paper's processing steps were these. For normalization, 1 million high-quality reads, each with a distinct molecular identifier, were randomly selected from each sample. Instead of being binned into consensus sequences, reads with shared molecular identifiers were discarded. MiTCR, set to a Q25 quality threshold and the strictest error-elimination algorithm, was used for CDR3 identification, clonotype clustering and error correction. Lower-bound total TCR beta diversity was estimated with a nonparametric unseen species model using Euler transformation. Using fastp trimming at Q25 and MiXCR clonotype assembly, TCRdb reanalyzed the public sequencing data and kept in-frame beta chains. Here each entry gathers all rows of one CDR3 protein and keeps the most common genes and DNA. The V and J calls here are based on TCRdb, not the publication. Within this sample are 800,000 or so distinct CDR3 sequences, with less than 60% of them counted one time only. Around a sixth of the sample is held by the ten biggest clonotypes.

The chain couples TRBV4-3 to TRBJ2-2, with the D gene uncertain. The receptor's source is a man older than 75 in good health. Input material: blood. The nucleotide sequence reads as follows: TGCGCCAGCAGCCGGGTCCTCGGAGAATGGGCCGGGGAGCTGTTTTTT. The translation is CASSRVLGEWAGELFF.